This T cell receptor beta chain was identified during a study of graft-versus-host responses after intestinal transplantation. As concerns this clone: The target antigen is unknown.

The table came from immunoSEQ multiplex PCR; TCRdb's copy has only in-frame clones and leaves some out. The top ten hold 0.5% to 0.6% of the sample, which has 120,000 or so clones, approximately 92% seen once. The sequencing here drew on unstimulated CD8+ T cells sorted from spleen or lymph node cells, taken before intestinal transplant. This TCR came from a human donor who received an intestinal transplant.

The CDR3 coding sequence is TGTGCCAGTAGTATAGGTTCAGGGGCGAACACTGAAGCTTTCTTT. Translating gives CASSIGSGANTEAFF. The rearrangement uses TRBV19 and TRBJ1-1, with D possibly TRBD1 on 6 matching bases. Germline values: CDR1 LNHDA, CDR2 SQIVND (reference sequence). The germline V and J ends were trimmed by 1 base and 1 base, with 10 bases remaining between them. The CDR3 consists of 15 residues.